This T cell receptor (beta chain) was profiled in a study of early T cells in non-severe SARS-CoV-2 infection. Study at large: Sequencing was performed on bulk RNA from unsorted whole blood, leaving chains unpaired.

This clonotype appeared many times. CDR3 length: 17 amino acids. V lost 1 base and J lost 4, with 17 bases in between. Each CDR3 protein gets one entry after TCRdb re-called the 5' RACE reads with MiXCR. The sample records some 66,000 distinct CDR3 sequences, around 14% being singletons. Sequencing used whole blood. This clonotype originated in an adult who was a healthcare worker with PCR-confirmed SARS-CoV-2 infection or an uninfected control (not recorded which). V and J are TRBV23-1 and TRBJ1-5; tentative D call: TRBD1 (5 bases). TRBV23-1 counts as an open reading frame of uncertain function. CDR3 residues: CASSQLGTAGGNQPQHF. Here the CDR3 DNA reads TGCGCCAGCAGTCAATTGGGGACCGCCGGAGGTAATCAGCCCCAGCATTTT.